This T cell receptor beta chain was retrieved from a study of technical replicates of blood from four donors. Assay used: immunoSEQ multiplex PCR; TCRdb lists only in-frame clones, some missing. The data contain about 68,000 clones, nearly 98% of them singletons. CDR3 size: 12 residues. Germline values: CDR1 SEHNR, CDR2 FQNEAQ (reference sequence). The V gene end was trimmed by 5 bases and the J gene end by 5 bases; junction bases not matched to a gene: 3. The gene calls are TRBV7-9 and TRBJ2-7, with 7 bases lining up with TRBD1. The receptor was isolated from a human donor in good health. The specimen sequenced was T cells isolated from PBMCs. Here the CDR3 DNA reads TGTGCCAGCAGCCCGACAGGGAACGAGCAGTACTTC. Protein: CASSPTGNEQYF.